What follows describes a single TCR beta chain. Per the authors' pipeline: For nucleated cells, counts were estimated from reference gene primer amplification. The data were produced by immunoSEQ multiplex PCR, yet TCRdb's version contains in-frame clones alone and is incomplete. V and J calls and clone size are those listed in that table; D and trimming were worked out from the DNA. The data show about 300,000 clones, around four fifths seen once. The sample originates from a study of blood T cell repertoires in COVID-19. Study as a whole: Sites across the United States, Italy and Spain contributed samples from acute and convalescent COVID-19. T cells, B-cell-depleted T cells, or PBMCs provided the cDNA or gDNA that served as material.

Germline V gene lookup returns CDR1 WNHNN and CDR2 SYGVQD (reference sequence). There are 14 residues in the CDR3. V was pared by 8 bases and J by 7 bases, with 21 bases between. The sequenced sample consisted of peripheral blood. The J gene is TRBJ2-7, the V gene TRBV10-1, with D possibly TRBD2 on 6 matching bases. This clonotype originated in a woman aged 50 to 60 with acute or convalescent COVID-19. The CDR3 DNA reads as TGCGCCAGCGGAGGGACTTCCTCCTCGGAAGAGCAGTACTTC. Translated: CASGGTSSSEEQYF.